A single sample is the source of the 28 T cell receptor beta chains below, sequenced in a study of OX40 agonist ivuxolimab in advanced cancers. Measured with immunoSEQ multiplex PCR; TCRdb has only the in-frame clones, and not every one. The sample yields about 88,000 clones, roughly 88% seen once. Sequences were derived from CD4+ or CD8+ T cells sorted from blood, sampled in a trial of the OX40 agonist ivuxolimab. The source of these receptors is an adult with an advanced solid tumor such as melanoma, head and neck, liver or kidney cancer.

This clone was seen more than once but under ten times. The rearrangement joins TRBV28 to TRBJ2-7; 9 bases match TRBD2. CDR1 is MDHEN and CDR2 is SYDVKM in the germline V gene. The CDR3 is made up of 14 amino acids. V dropped 4 bases and J dropped 5; count of bases not matched to a gene: 6. The CDR3 here is CASSSPSGTNEQYF. CDR3 sequence (DNA): TGTGCCAGCAGTTCCCCTAGCGGGACGAACGAGCAGTACTTC.

The V gene is TRBV13, the J gene TRBJ2-3; the match to TRBD2 covers 11 bases. V lost 0 bases, J lost 6 bases, and 8 bases stayed unmatched. From germline, CDR1 is PRHDT and CDR2 FYEKMQ (reference sequence). This CDR3 is 17 amino acids long. DNA for the CDR3: TGTGCCAGCAGCTTAGGTTCTAGCGGGAGGCGGATGGATACGCAGTATTTT. Translated, it gives CASSLGSSGRRMDTQYF.

The V call is TRBV6-1, the J call TRBJ1-6; no reliable D call. V dropped 7 bases and J dropped 0 bases, with 10 bases sitting between them. This CDR3 is built from 15 residues. Germline CDR1 reads MNHNS; CDR2 reads SASEGT. The CDR3 DNA reads TGTGCCAGCATGGCGTTCAGCTCCTATAATTCACCCCTCCACTTT. This codes for CASMAFSSYNSPLHF.

The J gene is TRBJ2-3, the V gene TRBV30; tentative D call: TRBD2 (6 bases). V dropped 0 bases and J dropped 2 bases, with 9 bases sitting between them. Germline V gene sequence: CDR1 GTSNPN, CDR2 SVGIG (reference sequence). The CDR3 length is 14 residues. The CDR3 loop reads CAWSVGTPTDTQYF. The CDR3 DNA reads TGTGCCTGGAGTGTTGGGACTCCCACAGATACGCAGTATTTT.

This chain connects TRBV7-3 to TRBJ2-5; TRBD1 matches at 7 bases. The CDR3 is made up of 14 amino acids. The V gene's germline CDR1 is SGHTA and CDR2 FQGTGA. Trimming took 3 bases from V and 7 from J; bases not matched to a gene: 8. The CDR3 loop reads CASSLGLGQPTQYF. The CDR3 nucleotides are TGTGCCAGCAGCTTGGGTCTGGGACAGCCGACCCAGTACTTC.

The genes are TRBV4-2 and TRBJ2-5; 8 positions agree with TRBD2. This CDR3 has 17 residues. Losses at the gene ends were 2 bases for V and 5 bases for J; bases not matched to a gene: 13. CDR1 is LGHNA and CDR2 is YNFKEQ in the germline V gene. DNA of the CDR3: TGTGCCAGCAGCCAACGGGAGGGGGGCGGAATCGGGGAGACCCAGTACTTC. Its protein is CASSQREGGGIGETQYF.

The chain uses TRBV19 and TRBJ2-5, with D possibly TRBD1 on 6 matching bases. Germline assignment: CDR1 LNHDA and CDR2 SQIVND (reference sequence). The length of the CDR3 is 15 residues. V was pared by 6 bases and J by 3 bases, with 17 bases between. CDR3: CASRKGGDTKETQYF. CDR3 nucleotide sequence: TGTGCCAGTAGGAAAGGTGGGGACACCAAAGAGACCCAGTACTTC. The variable domain in full, completed from reference TRBV19 and TRBJ2-5, reads DGGITQSPKYLFRKEGQNVTLSCEQNLNHDAMYWYRQDPGQGLRLIYYSQIVNDFQKGDIAEGYSVSREKKESFPLTVTSAQKNPTAFYLCASRKGGDTKETQYFGPGTRLLVL.

This clone was detected only once. This chain links TRBV7-6 with TRBJ1-2; unclear D gene. Germline V gene sequence: CDR1 SGHVS, CDR2 FNYEAQ. This CDR3 has 11 residues. V was clipped by 5 bases and J by 4 bases, with 5 bases between them. The CDR3 DNA reads TGTGCCAGCAGCGAACTCTATGGCTACACCTTC. Residues: CASSELYGYTF.

This clone has just one count. This chain uses TRBV7-9 with TRBJ1-2, with 9 bases fitting TRBD1. Trimming cost V 1 base and J 6 bases; bases outside gene matches: 3. The CDR3 is 14 amino acids. Germline V gene data show CDR1 as SEHNR and CDR2 as FQNEAQ (reference sequence). CDR3 sequence: CASSLVGTGNGYTF. Here the CDR3 DNA reads TGTGCCAGCAGCTTAGTAGGGACAGGGAATGGCTACACCTTC.

The rearrangement uses TRBV2 and TRBJ2-7; D unresolved. Germline CDR1 and CDR2: SNHLY and FYNNEI. CDR3 length: 14 amino acids. V was clipped by 2 bases and J by 2 bases, with 10 bases between them. Written as DNA, the CDR3 is TGTGCCAGCAGTGAAAGATGGGCAACCTACGAGCAGTACTTC. Translating it yields CASSERWATYEQYF.

This clone was observed a single time. V is TRBV20-1 and J is TRBJ2-3; D remains unclear. This CDR3 has 10 amino acids. V lost 6 bases, J lost 2 bases, and 3 bases lay in between. Germline-derived CDR1 and CDR2 are DFQATT and SNEGSKA (reference sequence). The CDR3 DNA is TGCAGTGCCACCACAGATACGCAGTATTTT. This gives the protein CSATTDTQYF.

This clone came up a few times. This chain joins TRBV18 and TRBJ2-4; TRBD1 matches at 9 bases. CDR3 size: 17 residues. The ends lost 4 bases at V and 0 bases at J; junction bases unmatched: 7. The V gene's germline CDR1 is KGHSH and CDR2 LQKENI. The CDR3 reads CASSRTTGGTAKNIQYF. CDR3 DNA: TGTGCCAGCTCACGAACGACAGGGGGAACAGCCAAAAACATTCAGTACTTC.

This sequence joins TRBV6-6 and TRBJ1-3; no firm D call. Trimming took off 2 bases at V and 3 bases at J, with 11 bases between the two ends. Germline assignment: CDR1 MNHNY and CDR2 SVGAGI (reference sequence). The CDR3 covers 15 residues. The DNA of the CDR3 is TGTGCCAGCAGTTACCTGGGGAGGGATGGAAACACCATATATTTT. Protein sequence: CASSYLGRDGNTIYF.

The V gene is TRBV7-9, the J gene TRBJ2-7, with D possibly TRBD2 on 5 matching bases. In germline, CDR1 is SEHNR, CDR2 FQNEAQ (reference sequence). The CDR3 extends over 15 amino acids. Deletions cut 4 bases from V and 4 bases from J, with 17 bases between. The CDR3, as DNA: TGTGCCAGCAGCTATGCGGGCTCCCCGGGTTACGAGCAGTACTTC. This gives the protein CASSYAGSPGYEQYF. The variable domain in full, completed from reference TRBV7-9 and TRBJ2-7, reads DTGVSQNPRHKITKRGQNVTFRCDPISEHNRLYWYRQTLGQGPEFLTYFQNEAQLEKSRLLSDRFSAERPKGSFSTLEIQRTEQGDSAMYLCASSYAGSPGYEQYFGPGTRLTVT.

J is TRBJ2-7 and V is TRBV2; the D gene is possibly TRBD2 (7 bases). CDR1 and CDR2 from the germline V gene are SNHLY and FYNNEI. The V and J ends lost 8 bases and 7 bases respectively, with 15 bases between them. CDR3 length: 12 amino acids. The DNA for the CDR3 is TGTGCCAGCGCTAGGGGGGGATGGGAGCAGTACTTC. Translating it yields CASARGGWEQYF.

The V gene is TRBV23-1, the J gene TRBJ2-5; D is undetermined. TRBV23-1 carries the ORF label, with uncertain function. Trimming left V 2 bases short and J 1 base short, with 8 bases between. This CDR3 has 14 amino acids. The DNA for the CDR3 is TGCGCCAGCAGTCAACGGCTGATCCAAGAGACCCAGTACTTC. The encoded protein is CASSQRLIQETQYF.

The chain combines TRBV9 with TRBJ2-2; TRBD2 agrees at 9 bases. CDR1 and CDR2 (germline): SGDLS, YYNGEE. This CDR3 is built from 19 residues. Trimming removed 4 bases from V and 4 bases from J; junction bases left unmatched: 17. CDR3 sequence (DNA): TGTGCCAGCAGCCCCCCCCTTAGGGCGGGAGGGCCGGTCACCGGGGAGCTGTTTTTT. Amino acids: CASSPPLRAGGPVTGELFF.

V usage is TRBV9 and J usage is TRBJ1-2, with 7 bases aligning to TRBD1. Trimming cost V 4 bases and J 5 bases; bases outside gene matches: 11. In germline, CDR1 is SGDLS, CDR2 YYNGEE. This CDR3 contains 15 residues. The CDR3 DNA is TGTGCCAGCAGCTTAATGGCAGGGGGAGAGTATGGCTACACCTTC. This gives the protein CASSLMAGGEYGYTF.

This chain uses TRBV19 with TRBJ2-7; no definite D call. Trimming took off 5 bases at V and 3 bases at J, with 14 bases between the two ends. Germline loops: CDR1 LNHDA, CDR2 SQIVND (reference sequence). The CDR3 is 14 residues long. CDR3 region: CASSAALDLYEQYF. Here the CDR3 DNA reads TGTGCCAGTAGTGCAGCACTGGATCTCTACGAGCAGTACTTC.

The chain is built from TRBV27 and TRBJ1-5; tentative D call: TRBD1 (6 bases). V was shortened by 8 bases and J by 5 bases, with 16 bases between the two germline ends. Germline V lookup: CDR1 MNHEY, CDR2 SMNVEV (reference sequence). This CDR3 is built from 14 residues. This CDR3 reads CASRNPGADQPQHF. In DNA, the CDR3 is TGTGCCAGCCGTAATCCGGGGGCCGATCAGCCCCAGCATTTT.

The V gene is TRBV6-5, the J gene TRBJ2-7, with 11 nucleotides matching TRBD2. V gave up 0 bases and J gave up 2 bases; unmatched junction bases: 0. The CDR3 loop spans 15 amino acids. Germline CDR1 reads MNHEY; CDR2 reads SVGAGI. The CDR3 DNA is TGTGCCAGCAGTTACTCGACTAGCGGGACCTACGAGCAGTACTTC. Its translation: CASSYSTSGTYEQYF.

This clone was observed a few times. The V gene is TRBV28, the J gene TRBJ1-5; D possibly corresponds to TRBD1 (6 bases). Trimming removed 3 bases from V and 9 bases from J, with 18 bases in between. The CDR3 contains 15 residues. Germline CDR1 is MDHEN and CDR2 is SYDVKM. The CDR3 nucleotides read TGTGCCAGCAGTTTGGCGGTTGGGACAAGGGGGCCCCAGCATTTT. Residues: CASSLAVGTRGPQHF.

The J gene is TRBJ2-7, the V gene TRBV11-3; D not certain. The germline V and J ends were trimmed by 3 bases and 9 bases, with 12 bases remaining between them. The V gene's germline CDR1 is SGHNT and CDR2 YENEEA. The CDR3 runs 12 residues. This CDR3 reads CASSFDPRGQYF. For the CDR3, the DNA is TGTGCCAGCAGCTTTGATCCCCGTGGGCAGTACTTC.

The chain couples TRBV19 to TRBJ2-1, with a possible D match to TRBD2 (5 bases). Trimming stripped 0 bases from V and 4 bases from J, with 13 bases between. There are 16 residues in the CDR3. Germline CDR1 is LNHDA and CDR2 is SQIVND (reference sequence). The CDR3 DNA is TGTGCCAGTAGTATAGAGGGGAGATTGAGTTACAATGAGCAGTTCTTC. Its protein is CASSIEGRLSYNEQFF.

The V call is TRBV5-5, the J call TRBJ1-2; 10 bases agree with TRBD1. The CDR3 is made up of 14 amino acids. The J segment lost 5 bases and the V segment lost 4 bases, leaving 5 bases of the junction unmatched. Germline CDR1 and CDR2: SGHKS and YYEKEE (reference sequence). In DNA form, the CDR3 reads TGTGCCAGCAGCCCCCGGGACAGGGGTTATGGCTACACCTTC. The encoded protein is CASSPRDRGYGYTF.

The V and J genes are TRBV7-8 and TRBJ1-2; possibly TRBD1 for D (6 bases). The CDR3 is made up of 14 amino acids. CDR1 and CDR2 (germline): SGHVS, FQNEAQ. The V gene lost 6 bases and the J gene lost 4 bases, with 15 bases spanning the gap. The CDR3 reads CASSFEDRRYGYTF. The CDR3 nucleotides are TGTGCCAGCAGTTTTGAAGACAGGCGCTATGGCTACACCTTC.

The rearrangement joins TRBV15 to TRBJ2-3; TRBD1 might be the D (6 bases). Looked up from germline, CDR1 is LNHNV and CDR2 is YYDKDF (reference sequence). The CDR3 contains 13 residues. The ends were cut back, 6 bases at V and 0 bases at J, with 7 bases in the middle. CDR3 loop: CATSQGSTDTQYF. In DNA form, the CDR3 reads TGTGCCACCAGTCAGGGGAGCACAGATACGCAGTATTTT.

The rearrangement links TRBV27 to TRBJ1-1; TRBD1 might be the D (5 bases). Germline values: CDR1 MNHEY, CDR2 SMNVEV (reference sequence). V was clipped by 4 bases and J by 7 bases, with 10 bases between them. This CDR3 is 12 amino acids long. CDR3 nucleotides: TGTGCCAGCAGTTCCCCGACAGTTGAAGCTTTCTTT. Amino acid sequence: CASSSPTVEAFF.